Shown below are 11 T cell receptor beta chains from a single sample sequenced in a study of shared clonotypes between healthy human individuals. TCRdb keeps only in-frame clones here, not all; method: immunoSEQ multiplex PCR. The table includes just over 2,000,000 clones, 85% to 95% detected once. Sequencing was carried out using naive CD4+ T cells sorted from blood. Regarding subset: CD45RA+ positively selected. Receptors were obtained from a man aged 18 to 29 in good health.

V gene TRBV19 combines with J gene TRBJ1-6, with D unclear. Per the germline V gene, CDR1 is LNHDA and CDR2 is SQIVND (reference sequence). The CDR3 is 14 residues long. V lost 10 bases and J lost 7, with 17 bases in between. The chain's CDR3 is CATSSPGLNSPLHF. Written as DNA, the CDR3 is TGTGCCACTTCAAGCCCGGGTTTGAATTCACCCCTCCACTTT.

This sequence joins TRBV10-1 and TRBJ1-1; a possible D gene is TRBD1 (5 bases). V was pared by 4 bases and J by 3 bases, with 15 bases between. The CDR3 is 15 amino acids. The germline gives CDR1 WNHNN, CDR2 SYGVQD (reference sequence). The DNA of the CDR3 is TGCGCCAGCAGTGTAGGGAAGGGGAAGTACACTGAAGCTTTCTTT. Its protein product is CASSVGKGKYTEAFF.

The chain links TRBV29-1 to TRBJ1-1, with D perhaps TRBD1 (6 bases). The V gene's germline CDR1 is SQVTM and CDR2 ANQGSEA. The V gene lost 2 bases and the J gene lost 10 bases, with 14 bases spanning the gap. This CDR3 region has 12 residues. CDR3 nucleotide sequence: TGCAGCGTTGAAAAAGGGGGAGGCGCAGCTTTCTTT. It is translated as CSVEKGGGAAFF.

The chain is built from TRBV7-2 and TRBJ1-5, with TRBD1 matching 7 bases. V lost 5 bases, J lost 2 bases, and 9 bases stayed unmatched. Germline V lookup: CDR1 SGHTA, CDR2 FQGNSA. The CDR3 consists of 16 residues. The CDR3, as DNA: TGTGCCAGCAGCATAGAGACAGGGATTGGCAATCAGCCCCAGCATTTT. It translates to CASSIETGIGNQPQHF.

This clone was detected only once. This sequence joins TRBV7-9 and TRBJ1-4; D remains ambiguous. Trimming removed 2 bases at V and 7 bases at J, with 14 bases between. Germline loops: CDR1 SEHNR, CDR2 FQNEAQ (reference sequence). The CDR3 covers 15 residues. The CDR3, as DNA: TGTGCCAGCAGCTTAAGTATGGGAGTTGTTGAAAAACTGTTTTTT. This codes for CASSLSMGVVEKLFF. The variable domain in full, completed from reference TRBV7-9 and TRBJ1-4, reads DTGVSQNPRHKITKRGQNVTFRCDPISEHNRLYWYRQTLGQGPEFLTYFQNEAQLEKSRLLSDRFSAERPKGSFSTLEIQRTEQGDSAMYLCASSLSMGVVEKLFFGSGTQLSVL.

The CDR3 nucleotides read TGCGCCAGCAGCCAAGACGCAGGTTTTGGTGCAGATACGCAGTATTTT. Its translation is CASSQDAGFGADTQYF. The V and J genes are TRBV4-1 and TRBJ2-3; no clear D. V gave up 0 bases and J gave up 4 bases, with 14 bases separating them. This CDR3 spans 16 amino acids. Germline values: CDR1 MGHRA, CDR2 YSYEKL.

The chain joins TRBV7-2 to TRBJ2-7; D remains ambiguous. There are 14 residues in the CDR3. The ends were cut back, 0 bases at V and 3 bases at J, with 9 bases in the middle. From germline, CDR1 is SGHTA and CDR2 FQGNSA. CDR3 sequence reads: CASSLAPGHYEQYF. Written as DNA, the CDR3 is TGTGCCAGCAGCTTAGCGCCAGGCCACTACGAGCAGTACTTC.

This chain joins TRBV2 and TRBJ1-6; no clear D gene. Germline CDR1 SNHLY, CDR2 FYNNEI. The CDR3 loop spans 14 amino acids. Trimming took 6 bases from V and 8 from J, leaving 14 bases between them. CDR3 in amino acids: CASSAGPRYSPLHF. CDR3 sequence (DNA): TGTGCCAGCAGCGCTGGACCTAGGTATTCACCCCTCCACTTT.

This clone has a single count. V usage is TRBV7-2 and J usage is TRBJ2-1; 8 bases are shared with TRBD2. Trimming cost V 5 bases and J 8 bases; bases outside gene matches: 11. Germline V CDR1 and CDR2: SGHTA, FQGNSA. The CDR3 is 15 residues long. The CDR3 DNA follows: TGTGCCAGCAGCCCGACGGGACTAGTTAAGGATGAGCAGTTCTTC. It is translated as CASSPTGLVKDEQFF.

The V gene is TRBV18, the J gene TRBJ1-1, with 7 bases lining up with TRBD1. Germline V gives CDR1 KGHSH, CDR2 LQKENI. The CDR3 has 15 amino acids. With 2 bases clipped from V and 3 bases from J, the junction kept 6 bases outside the gene matches. The CDR3 here is CASSPKWQGDTEAFF. As DNA, the CDR3 is TGTGCCAGCTCACCAAAGTGGCAGGGGGACACTGAAGCTTTCTTT. Filled out from reference TRBV18 and TRBJ1-1, the complete variable domain reads NAGVMQNPRHLVRRRGQEARLRCSPMKGHSHVYWYRQLPEEGLKFMVYLQKENIIDESGMPKERFSAEFPKEGPSILRIQQVVRGDSAAYFCASSPKWQGDTEAFFGQGTRLTVV.

This chain joins TRBV2 and TRBJ1-4, with D maybe TRBD1 (6 bases). CDR3 length: 15 amino acids. Germline V CDR1 and CDR2: SNHLY, FYNNEI. V was pared by 5 bases and J by 0 bases, with 10 bases between. For the CDR3, the DNA is TGTGCCAGCAGTATGACAGGTGCAACTAATGAAAAACTGTTTTTT. Translating gives CASSMTGATNEKLFF.